The clone carrying this T cell receptor (beta chain) appeared many times. The antigen is not known. This sample is drawn from a study of T cell repertoires in cytomegalovirus infection. Across the whole study: Signatures in public TCR beta sequences pointed to both CMV infection and matching HLA type.

V was pared by 4 bases and J by 4 bases, with 17 bases between. The CDR3 spans 17 residues. Germline V lookup: CDR1 MNHNY, CDR2 SVGAGI (reference sequence). Whole-study findings and limits: CMV carriers with the relevant HLA were identified by cumulative public TCR beta family frequency. In two of eight donors, the top clonotype was HLA-C-restricted CMV-specific.

MiXCR was run by TCRdb on the reads, yielding one entry per CDR3 protein. This table holds fewer than 200,000 distinct CDR3 sequences, about a tenth found once. This sequence originates from a human donor in good health (CMV status not recorded). Some clones in this sample may be carry-over from other donors' samples. This chain links TRBV6-6 with TRBJ2-6; no clear D gene. Sequenced material: PBMCs. This CDR3 is CASSFTAPRNGANVLTF. CDR3 DNA sequence: TGTGCCAGCAGTTTTACAGCCCCCAGGAACGGGGCCAACGTCCTGACTTTC.